This TCR beta chain was sequenced during a study of blood T cells in healthy people across ages. General study points: The long-lived group displayed more naive CD4+ cells, plus higher diversity, than the aged donors did.

This CDR3 has 12 residues. CDR1 is MNHEY and CDR2 is SVGEGT in the germline V gene. Samples each yielded at least 5.5 micrograms of total RNA. Using a J-beta primer mix together with a sample-barcoded 5' primer, a second PCR was run for about 7 to 12 cycles. TCRdb redid the calling of the 5' RACE reads with MiXCR, one entry per CDR3 protein. The sample contains around 1,000,000 distinct CDR3 sequences, approximately 26% of which appear only once. This clonotype was detected only a few times. No antigen is known for it. Compared with germline, one end of the junction differs, possibly owing to a read error. These data also featured in a second study, about T cells of mothers and their children. From that study: Samples were obtained from a few healthy Caucasian mothers and their six children. Mothers gave over 9.5 million TCR beta CDR3 reads each, and children several million each.

The chain carries TRBV6-2 or TRBV6-3 and TRBJ2-3; D is unresolved. Source material: blood. The sequence came from a girl between 2 and 10 years old in good health. CDR3 loop: CASREIPDTQCF. The CDR3, as DNA: TGTGCCAGCAGGGAGATCCCAGATACGCAGTGTTTT.